Given below is one T cell receptor (beta chain) in context. The specificity of this receptor is unknown. Base qualities are not recorded, but no much larger clone differs from it by a single base. The entry originates in a study of blood T cell repertoires in COVID-19 (TCRdb year 2020). In terms of the full investigation: Collaborator samples came from the United States, Italy and Spain and covered acute and convalescent phases of COVID-19. The material from the prospective study consisted of cDNA or gDNA derived from T cells, B-cell-depleted T cells, or PBMCs. Subjects who had been exposed to COVID-19, were actively infected with it, or had recovered from it provided the deeply sampled blood TCRbeta repertoires that made up the dataset. The repertoires were made available in a free public database intended to serve as a resource for research on the immune response to SARS-CoV-2. Samples came from the ongoing ImmuneRACE study (first 160 participants) plus 1,254 subjects from 6 global collaborators. Sample metadata almost always included a de-identified subject ID, COVID-19 status, age in years and sex. Where available, HLA class I and class II types were obtained from metadata supplied by the sample provider rather than from assay-based typing. The study at large found these results: Clinical and demographic metadata were provided uncurated, with the amount varying by source and participant.

From the cysteine up to the phenylalanine, the CDR3 has a length of 15 residues. The only DNA kept is the CDR3, 45 bases in frame from the first base. CDR1 and CDR2 are read off the germline V gene as SGHAT and FQNNGV. Relative to germline, V is 2 bases shorter and J is 4 bases shorter, with 14 bases between their ends. Participants in the prospective study were enrolled through a virtual design, were aged roughly 18 to 100 years, and lived in under 25 United States geographic areas. In the prospective study, cohorts were assigned on the basis of participant-reported clinical history obtained from a screening survey and a study questionnaire. For ImmuneRACE Cohort 3, a participant was defined as recovered based on two consecutive negative NP/OP PCR tests, clearance by a healthcare professional, or resolution of symptoms. Mobile phlebotomists in the prospective study collected whole blood, serum and a nasopharyngeal or oropharyngeal swab from every participant. Participants in the prospective study had the option to provide additional blood draws and questionnaires over a 2-month period. Before DNA extraction, prospective study blood samples were shipped either frozen or at room temperature.

TCRbeta CDR3 regions were amplified from genomic DNA using the immunoSEQ Assay, a bias-controlled multiplex PCR. Regarding the original processing steps: The number of nucleated cells in each sample was estimated by amplification of reference gene primers within the assay. To quantify the absolute abundance of each unique TCRbeta CDR3 rearrangement, sequence reads were collapsed and filtered. Productive Simpson clonality was computed per sample as the square root of Simpson's diversity index over productive rearrangements. The table comes from immuneACCESS by way of TCRdb, which keeps in-frame sequences with V and J called. Part of the clones is missing from these tables; in studies checked, under half for an unresolved V gene and the rest for unknown reasons. The V and J calls and clone size were taken over from that table, and D and trimming were inferred from the DNA. Counted in this sample were under 450,000 clones; more than 85% of them appeared once. Under 3% of the sample rests with the top ten.

The source is a young woman who had recovered from COVID-19. The V and J segments used are TRBV11-2 and TRBJ1-1, with TRBD1 as a weak D call on 5 bases. Sequencing was done on a sample of PBMCs or T cells enriched from blood (not recorded which). The CDR3 region: CASSLIARDFTEAFF. The sequenced DNA: TGTGCCAGCAGCTTAATAGCCCGGGACTTCACTGAAGCTTTCTTT.